This entry is about one TCR beta chain. Its target is not known. The data were obtained in a study of response to subunit inactivated influenza vaccine. TCRdb reprocessed the RT-PCR reads via MiXCR and lists one record per CDR3 protein. This sample yields about 180,000 distinct CDR3 sequences, of which about 10% are seen a single time; 35% to 40% belongs to the top ten. Germline V lookup: CDR1 MDHEN, CDR2 SYDVKM. V shed 6 bases and J 7 bases; nucleotides not matched to a gene: 5. This CDR3 contains 14 residues. Study-level results: Researchers suggested that each seasonal influenza vaccination recruits few new T cells.

The sequencing here drew on CD8+ T cells sorted from PBMCs, taken less than 30 months after vaccination. The chain joins TRBV28 to TRBJ2-5; 13 bases are a match to TRBD2. This sequence originates from a man between 50 and 69 years old who received an inactivated influenza vaccine. The CDR3 DNA follows: TGTGCCAGCAGGGGACTAGCGGGATCTTGGACCCAGTACTTC. Protein sequence: CASRGLAGSWTQYF.